These 26 T cell receptor beta chains originate from one sample sequenced in a study of CD8 T cells in ankylosing spondylitis. TCRdb reprocessed the 5' RACE reads with MiXCR, giving one entry per CDR3 protein. The table records about 160,000 distinct CDR3 sequences, about 16% of them present only once. The sample comprised blood, either unsorted or a sorted T cell fraction (not recorded which). These receptors all come from a male donor with ankylosing spondylitis or in good health (not recorded which).

This clonotype was observed a handful of times. The genes are TRBV7-3 and TRBJ1-2; D remains ambiguous. The CDR3 consists of 13 residues. With 4 bases removed from V and 8 bases from J, the gap between germline ends came to 14 bases. Germline CDR1 SGHTA, CDR2 FQGTGA. The CDR3 loop reads CASSSSGVGGYTF. The CDR3 bases are TGTGCCAGCAGCTCAAGTGGGGTAGGAGGCTACACCTTC.

This rearrangement joins TRBV29-1 to TRBJ2-2; TRBD2 agrees at 11 bases. The CDR3 runs to 16 residues. Germline CDR1 and CDR2: SQVTM and ANQGSEA. V was clipped by 7 bases and J by 3 bases; unmatched bases: 10. The CDR3 coding sequence is TGCAGCGCAACGAATAGCGGGAGGGCGGACACCGGGGAGCTGTTTTTT. It codes for CSATNSGRADTGELFF.

This clonotype was observed many times. The chain recombines TRBV20-1 with TRBJ1-4; weak D call: TRBD1 (5 bases). From germline, CDR1 is DFQATT and CDR2 SNEGSKA (reference sequence). Trimming removed 5 bases at V and 2 bases at J, with 21 bases between. The CDR3 runs to 17 residues. The CDR3: CSASGGVGRGTNEKLFF. The CDR3 bases are TGCAGTGCTTCGGGGGGAGTGGGTAGAGGCACTAATGAAAAACTGTTTTTT.

The chain recombines TRBV10-3 with TRBJ2-2, with no clear D. This CDR3 is built from 12 residues. V gave up 5 bases and J gave up 5 bases, with 6 bases separating them. The germline V gene has CDR1 ENHRY and CDR2 SYGVKD. The CDR3: CAISSGTGELFF. The CDR3 DNA reads as TGTGCCATCAGTTCCGGGACCGGGGAGCTGTTTTTT.

About this clonotype: A junction end diverges from the germline sequence, so it may reflect a read error. This chain uses TRBV7-8 with TRBJ2-5; D remains ambiguous. Germline V lookup: CDR1 SGHVS, CDR2 FQNEAQ. This CDR3 has 13 residues. Here the CDR3 reads CAGSLATQETQYF. CDR3 sequence (DNA): TGTGCCGGCAGCTTAGCAACCCAAGAGACCCAGTACTTC.

V and J are TRBV29-1 and TRBJ2-2; 8 bases are a match to TRBD2. Germline-derived CDR1 and CDR2 are SQVTM and ANQGSEA. After removal of 4 bases from V and 2 bases from J, the junction contained 18 bases not matched to a gene. The CDR3 extends over 19 amino acids. As DNA, the CDR3 is TGCAGCGTTGCGGTCTCCAGGGGTCCGCTAGCGGGCAACACCGGGGAGCTGTTTTTT. It specifies CSVAVSRGPLAGNTGELFF.

This clonotype was recorded many times. The chain joins TRBV5-1 to TRBJ2-1; the match to TRBD2 covers 8 bases. Germline V lookup: CDR1 SGHRS, CDR2 YFSETQ. CDR3 length equals 15 residues. J lost 6 bases, V lost 4 bases, and 9 bases had no gene match. The CDR3: CASSPPGLVGNEQFF. In DNA form, the CDR3 reads TGCGCCAGCAGCCCGCCGGGACTAGTGGGCAATGAGCAGTTCTTC.

This clonotype was counted ten times or more. The chain employs TRBV6-5 and TRBJ1-1; D call uncertain. The length of the CDR3 is 13 residues. Trimming took 4 bases from V and 1 from J, leaving 7 bases between them. CDR1 and CDR2 from the germline V gene are MNHEY and SVGAGI. CDR3 DNA sequence: TGTGCCAGCAGTTCCCCGAAGAACACTGAAGCTTTCTTT. It codes for CASSSPKNTEAFF.

V usage is TRBV6-6 and J usage is TRBJ2-4; D uncertain. Germline CDR1 reads MNHNY; CDR2 reads SVGAGI (reference sequence). V shed 2 bases and J shed 0 bases, with 8 bases lying between them. The CDR3 has 15 residues. This CDR3 reads CASSYHQLAKNIQYF. CDR3 DNA sequence: TGTGCCAGCAGTTACCACCAACTAGCCAAAAACATTCAGTACTTC.

The chain combines TRBV2 with TRBJ2-1; D is perhaps TRBD1 or TRBD2 (5 bases each). This CDR3 has 19 amino acids. Trimming shortened V by 7 bases and J by 0 bases, and 25 bases separated the two germline ends. Looked up from germline, CDR1 is SNHLY and CDR2 is FYNNEI. CDR3 sequence (DNA): TGTGCCAGCACCCGAAACGAGGGGAGTAGCAGTTTCTCCTACAATGAGCAGTTCTTC. It codes for CASTRNEGSSSFSYNEQFF.

The chain links TRBV3-1 to TRBJ1-5, with unresolved D. This CDR3 region has 13 residues. With 6 bases removed from V and 9 bases from J, the gap between germline ends came to 15 bases. The germline CDR1 and CDR2 sequences are LGHDT and YNNKEL (reference sequence). The chain's CDR3 is CASSKTPRTPQHF. CDR3 in DNA: TGTGCCAGCAGTAAAACGCCGCGGACGCCCCAGCATTTT.

This clonotype was seen ten or more times. The genes are TRBV20-1 and TRBJ2-7; D possibly corresponds to TRBD2 (6 bases). This CDR3 is 13 amino acids long. With 2 bases removed from V and 0 bases from J, the gap between germline ends came to 8 bases. Germline V gene sequence: CDR1 DFQATT, CDR2 SNEGSKA (reference sequence). Written as DNA, the CDR3 is TGCAGTGCTAGATCCGGGGGCTCCTACGAGCAGTACTTC. Its translation is CSARSGGSYEQYF.

This clonotype has ten or more counts. This rearrangement joins TRBV12-3 or TRBV12-4 to TRBJ1-1, with 7 bases that match TRBD1. Trimming at V came to 6 bases and at J to 2 bases, leaving 9 bases not matched to a gene. The CDR3 has 15 residues. In DNA form, the CDR3 reads TGTGCCAGCAGACTGACAGGGTGGGATAACACTGAAGCTTTCTTT. It codes for CASRLTGWDNTEAFF.

This clonotype was seen only a few times. V and J are TRBV3-1 and TRBJ2-1, with 8 nucleotides matching TRBD2. J lost 6 bases, V lost 4 bases, and 11 bases had no gene match. The germline V gene encodes CDR1 LGHDT and CDR2 YNNKEL (reference sequence). This CDR3 comprises 16 residues. The CDR3 DNA is TGTGCCAGCAGCCTCCCCGGAACGGGAGGGGGCAATGAGCAGTTCTTC. As protein: CASSLPGTGGGNEQFF.

This clonotype was seen a handful of times. V is TRBV7-2 and J is TRBJ2-3, with 8 nucleotides matching TRBD1. Germline-derived CDR1 and CDR2 are SGHTA and FQGNSA. The CDR3 runs 15 residues. Unmatched junction bases numbered 7, after V lost 7 bases and J lost 1 base. This chain's CDR3 is CASIDWGQGTDTQYF. CDR3 nucleotide sequence: TGTGCCAGCATTGATTGGGGACAGGGCACAGATACGCAGTATTTT.

This clonotype was seen repeatedly, ten times or more. The CDR3 is CASSPSGSDEQYF. The CDR3, as DNA: TGTGCCAGCAGTCCTAGCGGGAGCGACGAGCAGTACTTC. The J gene is TRBJ2-7, the V gene TRBV12-3 or TRBV12-4, with 10 bases identical to TRBD2. The CDR3 runs 13 residues. The V segment lost 5 bases and the J segment 5 bases; nucleotides outside the gene matches: 3.

In the case of this clonotype: A much larger clone sits a single nucleotide away, making a read error possible. The chain has TRBV11-2 and TRBJ2-5; 9 nucleotides agree with TRBD2. The CDR3 has 16 amino acids. CDR1 and CDR2 (germline): SGHAT, FQNNGV. The CDR3 spells CAISLDLAGSTETQYF. As DNA, the CDR3 is TGTGCCATCAGCTTAGACCTAGCGGGAAGTACAGAGACCCAGTACTTC.

This clonotype was picked up many times. The V and J genes are TRBV5-1 and TRBJ2-2, with D tentatively TRBD1 (6 bases). CDR1 and CDR2 (germline): SGHRS, YFSETQ. CDR3 length: 18 residues. Trimming took 0 bases from V and 4 from J, leaving 19 bases between them. The CDR3 DNA follows: TGCGCCAGCAGCTTGGGAATCAACAGGGAGCTGCGCACCGGGGAGCTGTTTTTT. Residues: CASSLGINRELRTGELFF.

The table lists this clonotype with a few counts. The chain couples TRBV7-9 to TRBJ2-3, with a tentative D call TRBD1 (7 bases). CDR3 length equals 15 residues. The germline gives CDR1 SEHNR, CDR2 FQNEAQ (reference sequence). V lost 5 bases and J lost 0, with 12 bases in between. In nucleotides, the CDR3 is TGTGCCAGCAGCCCAGGGGGGAGTAGCACAGATACGCAGTATTTT. Amino acids: CASSPGGSSTDTQYF.

The chain joins TRBV4-1 to TRBJ2-1, with D perhaps matching TRBD2 (6 bases). Per germline, CDR1 MGHRA and CDR2 YSYEKL. This CDR3 region has 18 residues. Trimming removed 3 bases at V and 0 bases at J, with 18 bases between. CDR3 amino acids: CASSHRPLRAGSYNEQFF. DNA of the CDR3: TGCGCCAGCAGCCACCGACCCTTGCGAGCGGGCTCCTACAATGAGCAGTTCTTC.

This clonotype was recorded a few times. J is TRBJ2-7 and V is TRBV28; tentative D call: TRBD1 (5 bases). The CDR3 runs 11 residues. V was cut by 4 bases and J by 7 bases, with 8 bases left in between. In germline, CDR1 is MDHEN, CDR2 SYDVKM. The CDR3 DNA reads as TGTGCCAGCAGTTCAGGGTTTGAGCAGTACTTC. As protein: CASSSGFEQYF.

This rearrangement joins TRBV6-1 to TRBJ1-5; unclear D gene. The CDR3 loop spans 14 amino acids. Looked up from germline, CDR1 is MNHNS and CDR2 is SASEGT. Trimming left V 3 bases short and J 4 bases short, with 10 bases between. CDR3 protein: CASSENSVNQPQHF. In nucleotides, the CDR3 is TGTGCCAGCAGTGAGAATTCAGTTAATCAGCCCCAGCATTTT.

This clonotype has at least ten counts. CDR3 sequence reads: CASSRTTSEETQYF. The CDR3 DNA follows: TGCGCCAGCAGCCGAACGACTAGCGAGGAGACCCAGTACTTC. V usage is TRBV5-1 and J usage is TRBJ2-5; 8 bases are shared with TRBD2. The germline V gene has CDR1 SGHRS and CDR2 YFSETQ. The CDR3 spans 14 residues. V dropped 4 bases and J dropped 5; count of bases not matched to a gene: 7.

This clonotype was seen at least ten times. In nucleotides, the CDR3 is TGTGCCAGCAGTTCCGGACTAGCGAACACCGGGGAGCTGTTTTTT. The encoded protein is CASSSGLANTGELFF. The chain recombines TRBV12-3 or TRBV12-4 with TRBJ2-2, with 7 bases aligning to TRBD2. With 4 bases clipped from V and 0 bases from J, the junction kept 2 bases outside the gene matches. The CDR3 sequence is 15 residues long.

The V and J genes are TRBV29-1 and TRBJ1-1; 7 positions agree with TRBD1. Germline V gives CDR1 SQVTM, CDR2 ANQGSEA. This CDR3 has 14 amino acids. The J segment lost 0 bases and the V segment lost 4 bases, leaving 5 bases of the junction unmatched. The CDR3 reads CSVVTGTVNTEAFF. CDR3 DNA: TGCAGCGTTGTTACCGGGACAGTGAACACTGAAGCTTTCTTT.

The sample holds a few counts of this clonotype. V gene TRBV7-8 combines with J gene TRBJ2-1; TRBD2 agrees at 9 bases. This CDR3 has 15 amino acids. Germline V gene data show CDR1 as SGHVS and CDR2 as FQNEAQ. V trimming: 0 bases; J trimming: 4 bases; junction bases outside the gene matches: 1. CDR3 nucleotides: TGTGCCAGCAGCTTAGCTAGCGGGAGATACAATGAGCAGTTCTTC. It encodes CASSLASGRYNEQFF.